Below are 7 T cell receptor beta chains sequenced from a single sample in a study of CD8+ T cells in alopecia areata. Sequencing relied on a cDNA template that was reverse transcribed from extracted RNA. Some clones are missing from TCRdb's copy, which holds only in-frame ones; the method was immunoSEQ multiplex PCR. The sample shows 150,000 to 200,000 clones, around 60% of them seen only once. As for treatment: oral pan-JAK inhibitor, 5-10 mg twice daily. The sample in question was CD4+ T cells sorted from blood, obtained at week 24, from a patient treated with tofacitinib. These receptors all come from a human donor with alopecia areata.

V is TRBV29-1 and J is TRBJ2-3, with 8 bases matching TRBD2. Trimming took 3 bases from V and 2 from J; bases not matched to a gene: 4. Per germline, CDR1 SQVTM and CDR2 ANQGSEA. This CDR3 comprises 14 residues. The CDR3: CSVDEAGVTDTQYF. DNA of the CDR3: TGCAGCGTTGACGAAGCGGGGGTCACAGATACGCAGTATTTT.

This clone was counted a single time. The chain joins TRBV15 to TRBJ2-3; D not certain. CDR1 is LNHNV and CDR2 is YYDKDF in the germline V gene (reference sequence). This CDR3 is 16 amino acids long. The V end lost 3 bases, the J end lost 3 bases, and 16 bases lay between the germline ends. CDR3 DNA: TGTGCCACCAGCAGTGGGCTCTCTCGGAGTACAGATACGCAGTATTTT. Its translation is CATSSGLSRSTDTQYF.

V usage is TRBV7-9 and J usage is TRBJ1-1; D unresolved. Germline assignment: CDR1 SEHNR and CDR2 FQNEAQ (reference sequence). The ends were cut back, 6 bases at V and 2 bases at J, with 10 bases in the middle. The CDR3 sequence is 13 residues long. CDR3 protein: CASSSQTNTEAFF. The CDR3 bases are TGTGCCAGCAGTAGCCAGACTAACACTGAAGCTTTCTTT.

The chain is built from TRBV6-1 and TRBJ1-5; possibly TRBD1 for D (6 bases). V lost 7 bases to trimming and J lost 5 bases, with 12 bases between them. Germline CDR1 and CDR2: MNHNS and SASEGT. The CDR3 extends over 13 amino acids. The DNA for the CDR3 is TGTGCCAGCACCGGGGGCGGGGATCAGCCCCAGCATTTT. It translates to CASTGGGDQPQHF.

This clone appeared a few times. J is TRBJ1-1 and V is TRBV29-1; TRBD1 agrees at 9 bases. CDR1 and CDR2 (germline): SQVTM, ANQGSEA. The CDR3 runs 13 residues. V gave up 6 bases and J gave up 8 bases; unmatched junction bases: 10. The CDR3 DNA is TGCAGCGTGGACCCCAACAGGGGGCCGGAAGCTTTCTTT. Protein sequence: CSVDPNRGPEAFF.

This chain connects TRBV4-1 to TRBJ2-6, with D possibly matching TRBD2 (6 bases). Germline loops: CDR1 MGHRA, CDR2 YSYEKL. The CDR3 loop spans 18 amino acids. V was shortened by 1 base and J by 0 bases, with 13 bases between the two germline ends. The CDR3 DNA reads TGCGCCAGCAGCCAAGGCGCGGGAAGGGGCTCTGGGGCCAACGTCCTGACTTTC. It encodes CASSQGAGRGSGANVLTF.

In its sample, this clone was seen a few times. In nucleotides, the CDR3 is TGCAGCGTTGTAACAGGGTCTTATGGCTACACCTTC. Its protein is CSVVTGSYGYTF. The gene calls are TRBV29-1 and TRBJ1-2, with TRBD1 as a possible D gene (6 bases). CDR1 and CDR2 (germline): SQVTM, ANQGSEA. The CDR3 length is 12 residues. Trimming removed 4 bases at V and 5 bases at J, with 11 bases between.